This TCR beta chain comes out of a study of vaccination effects on CD4 cells after COVID-19. Study-wide context: Everyone in the study got two shots of either the BNT162b2 or mRNA-1273 vaccine.

V lost 0 bases, J lost 0 bases, and 5 bases stayed unmatched. Per germline, CDR1 SGHRS and CDR2 YFSETQ. The CDR3 sequence is 17 residues long. Comments on this clone: Its antigen is undetermined.

The ViraFEST assay expanded antigen-specific CD4+ T cells with viral peptide pools before sequencing. Culture lasted 10 days before CD4+ T cell isolation. Vaccinees lacked prior SARS-CoV-2 infection and tested negative for nucleocapsid antibodies. About 1.8 million PBMC were seeded per well and grown in the presence of 9 to 10 IU/ml IL-2 and 8.5 to 10 ug/ml peptides. Days 3 and 7 saw half the medium replaced with IL-2 medium. This table comes from immunoSEQ multiplex PCR, and its TCRdb copy is limited to in-frame clones, with some not included. The table lists some 41,000 clones, about three fifths of them singletons.

The J gene is TRBJ2-3, the V gene TRBV5-1; 9 bases match TRBD2. The clonotype comes from a human donor who received a COVID-19 vaccine. The sequencing here drew on CD4+ T cells from PBMCs cultured with HCoV-OC43 spike peptides, taken before COVID-19 vaccination. This sample's subset: HCoV-OC43 spike overlapping peptide pool stimulation. CDR3 sequence: CASSLAAGGASTDTQYF. The CDR3 region has the DNA TGCGCCAGCAGCTTGGCAGCGGGGGGTGCTAGCACAGATACGCAGTATTTT.